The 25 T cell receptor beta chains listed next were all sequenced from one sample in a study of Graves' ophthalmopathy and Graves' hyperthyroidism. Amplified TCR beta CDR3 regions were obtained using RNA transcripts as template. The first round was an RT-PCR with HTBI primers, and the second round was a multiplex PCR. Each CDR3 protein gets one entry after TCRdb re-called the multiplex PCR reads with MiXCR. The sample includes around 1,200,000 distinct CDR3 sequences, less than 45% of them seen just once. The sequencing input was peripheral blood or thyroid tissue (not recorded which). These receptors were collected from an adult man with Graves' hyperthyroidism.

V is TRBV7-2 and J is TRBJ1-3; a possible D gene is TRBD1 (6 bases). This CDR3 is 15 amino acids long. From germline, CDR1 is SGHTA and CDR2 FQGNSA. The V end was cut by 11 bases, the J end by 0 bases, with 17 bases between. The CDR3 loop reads CAGRLGQSSGNTIYF. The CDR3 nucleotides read TGTGCCGGCCGCCTCGGACAGAGCTCTGGAAACACCATATATTTT.

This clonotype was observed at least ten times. DNA of the CDR3: TGTGCCAGCAGTGAAGCTGTAGAGACCCAGTACTTC. It translates to CASSEAVETQYF. The V and J genes are TRBV2 and TRBJ2-5; D is ambiguous. The CDR3 is made up of 12 amino acids. Germline V gene sequence: CDR1 SNHLY, CDR2 FYNNEI. V was trimmed by 0 bases and J by 4 bases, leaving 3 bases between them.

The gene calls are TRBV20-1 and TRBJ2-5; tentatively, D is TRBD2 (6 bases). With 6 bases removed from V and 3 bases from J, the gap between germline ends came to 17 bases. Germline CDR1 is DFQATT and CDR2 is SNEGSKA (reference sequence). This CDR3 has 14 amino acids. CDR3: CSAVPGLGKETQYF. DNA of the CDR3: TGCAGTGCCGTACCGGGACTCGGGAAAGAGACCCAGTACTTC.

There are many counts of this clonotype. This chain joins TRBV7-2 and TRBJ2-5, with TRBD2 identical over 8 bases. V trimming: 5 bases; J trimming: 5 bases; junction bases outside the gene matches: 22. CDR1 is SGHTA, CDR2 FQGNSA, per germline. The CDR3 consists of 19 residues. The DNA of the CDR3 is TGTGCCAGCAGCGTGGCCGCCTCTAGCGGGCCCGGGAGGTGGGAGACCCAGTACTTC. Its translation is CASSVAASSGPGRWETQYF. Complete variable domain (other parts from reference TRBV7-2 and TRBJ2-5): GAGVSQSPSNKVTEKGKDVELRCDPISGHTALYWYRQSLGQGLEFLIYFQGNSAPDKSGLPSDRFSAERTGGSVSTLTIQRTQQEDSAVYLCASSVAASSGPGRWETQYFGPGTRLLVL.

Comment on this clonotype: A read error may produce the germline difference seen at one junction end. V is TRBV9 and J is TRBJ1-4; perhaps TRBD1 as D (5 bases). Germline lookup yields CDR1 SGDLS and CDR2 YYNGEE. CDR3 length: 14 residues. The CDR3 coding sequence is TGTGTCAGCAGTTACGGGACGGCGGGGGAAAAACTGTTTTTT. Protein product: CVSSYGTAGEKLFF.

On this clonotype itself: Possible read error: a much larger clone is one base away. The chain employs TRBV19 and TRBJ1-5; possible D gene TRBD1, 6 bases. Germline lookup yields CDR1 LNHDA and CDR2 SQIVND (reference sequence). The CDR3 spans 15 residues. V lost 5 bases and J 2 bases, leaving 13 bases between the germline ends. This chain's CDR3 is CASSGTPNGNQPQHF. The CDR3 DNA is TGTGCCAGTAGTGGGACACCAAATGGCAATCAGCCCCAGCATTTT.

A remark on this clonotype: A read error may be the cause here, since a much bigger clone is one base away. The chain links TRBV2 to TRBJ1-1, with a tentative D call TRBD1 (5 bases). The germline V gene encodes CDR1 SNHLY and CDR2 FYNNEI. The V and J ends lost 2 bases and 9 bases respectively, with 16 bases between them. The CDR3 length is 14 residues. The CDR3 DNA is TGTGCCAGCAGTGAACAGGGTGGTTCAAGCAAAGCTTTCTTT. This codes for CASSEQGGSSKAFF.

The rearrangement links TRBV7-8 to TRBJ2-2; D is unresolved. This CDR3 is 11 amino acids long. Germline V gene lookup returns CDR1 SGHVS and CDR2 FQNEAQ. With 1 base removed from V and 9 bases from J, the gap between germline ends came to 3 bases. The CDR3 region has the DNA TGTGCCAGCAGCTTAGTTTGGGAGCTGTTTTTT. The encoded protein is CASSLVWELFF.

The chain's CDR3 is CASVVQGTGHEQYF. The CDR3 DNA follows: TGCGCCAGCGTTGTCCAGGGTACGGGGCACGAGCAGTACTTC. The genes are TRBV10-2 and TRBJ2-7; D might be TRBD1 or TRBD2, each matching 5 bases. Trimming removed 8 bases from V and 5 bases from J, with 19 bases in between. Germline V gene sequence: CDR1 WSHSY, CDR2 SAAADI. The length of the CDR3 is 14 residues.

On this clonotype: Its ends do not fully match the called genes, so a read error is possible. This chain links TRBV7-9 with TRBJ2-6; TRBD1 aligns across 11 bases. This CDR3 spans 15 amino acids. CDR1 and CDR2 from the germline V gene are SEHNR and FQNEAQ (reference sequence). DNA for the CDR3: TGTGCCAGCAGCTCTCCCGGACAGGGGGCCTACGTCCTGACTTTC. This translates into CASSSPGQGAYVLTF.

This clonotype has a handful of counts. This CDR3 is CASITLAGRNTGELFF. CDR3 nucleotide sequence: TGTGCCAGCATTACACTAGCGGGACGAAACACCGGGGAGCTGTTTTTT. The V and J genes are TRBV7-8 and TRBJ2-2; 10 bases agree with TRBD2. Germline V gives CDR1 SGHVS, CDR2 FQNEAQ. CDR3 length equals 16 residues. V was pared by 7 bases and J by 2 bases, with 7 bases of the junction left unmatched.

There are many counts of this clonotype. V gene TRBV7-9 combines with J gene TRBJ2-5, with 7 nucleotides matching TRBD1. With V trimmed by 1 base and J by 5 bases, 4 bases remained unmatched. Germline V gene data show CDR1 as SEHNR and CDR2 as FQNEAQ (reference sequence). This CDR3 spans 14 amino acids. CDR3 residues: CASSLEGARETQYF. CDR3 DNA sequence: TGTGCCAGCAGCTTAGAGGGGGCGAGGGAGACCCAGTACTTC.

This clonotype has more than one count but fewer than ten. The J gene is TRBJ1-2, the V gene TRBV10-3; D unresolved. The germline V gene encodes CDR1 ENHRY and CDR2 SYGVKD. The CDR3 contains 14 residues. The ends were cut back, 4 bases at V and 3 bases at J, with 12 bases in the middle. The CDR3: CAISAQLIYYGYTF. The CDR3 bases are TGTGCCATCAGTGCTCAACTTATTTACTATGGCTACACCTTC.

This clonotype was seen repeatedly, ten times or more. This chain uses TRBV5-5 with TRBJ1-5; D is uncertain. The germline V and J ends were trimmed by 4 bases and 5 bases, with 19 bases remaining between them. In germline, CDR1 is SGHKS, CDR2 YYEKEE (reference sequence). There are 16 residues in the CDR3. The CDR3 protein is CASSPVVGTGDQPQHF. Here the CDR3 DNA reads TGTGCCAGCAGCCCCGTCGTAGGCACCGGGGATCAGCCCCAGCATTTT. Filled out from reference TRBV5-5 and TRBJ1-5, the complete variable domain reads DAGVTQSPTHLIKTRGQQVTLRCSPISGHKSVSWYQQVLGQGPQFIFQYYEKEERGRGNFPDRFSARQFPNYSSELNVNALLLGDSALYLCASSPVVGTGDQPQHFGDGTRLSIL.

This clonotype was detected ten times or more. The CDR3: CASSLGEGGNDEQYF. CDR3 DNA: TGTGCCAGCAGCTTAGGAGAAGGGGGCAACGACGAGCAGTACTTC. The chain has TRBV7-9 and TRBJ2-7; 7 bases align to TRBD1. Germline V CDR1 and CDR2: SEHNR, FQNEAQ (reference sequence). Trimming cost V 1 base and J 5 bases; bases outside gene matches: 8. There are 15 residues in the CDR3.

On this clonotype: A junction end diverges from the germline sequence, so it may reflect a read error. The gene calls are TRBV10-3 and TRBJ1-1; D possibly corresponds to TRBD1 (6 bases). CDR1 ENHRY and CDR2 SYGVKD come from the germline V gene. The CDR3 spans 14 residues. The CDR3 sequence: CASSRGGRINEAFF. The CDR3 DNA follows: TGTGCCAGCAGTCGAGGGGGTCGCATTAACGAAGCTTTCTTT.

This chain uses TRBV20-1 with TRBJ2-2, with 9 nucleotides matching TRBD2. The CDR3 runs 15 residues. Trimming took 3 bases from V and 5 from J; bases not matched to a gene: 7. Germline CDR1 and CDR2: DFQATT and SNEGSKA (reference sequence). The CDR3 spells CSASSSGSRTGELFF. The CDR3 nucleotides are TGCAGTGCTAGTAGTAGCGGGAGTCGTACCGGGGAGCTGTTTTTT.

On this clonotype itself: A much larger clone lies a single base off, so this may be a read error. The CDR3 DNA is TGTGCCAGCAGCTTCGGGACAGGCGGTTACTACGAGCAGTACTTC. Its protein is CASSFGTGGYYEQYF. J is TRBJ2-7 and V is TRBV7-9; 8 bases are shared with TRBD1. With 3 bases clipped from V and 3 bases from J, the junction kept 7 bases outside the gene matches. CDR1 and CDR2 from the germline V gene are SEHNR and FQNEAQ (reference sequence). The CDR3 contains 15 residues. Variable domain in full (rest from reference TRBV7-9 and TRBJ2-7): DTGVSQNPRHKITKRGQNVTFRCDPISEHNRLYWYRQTLGQGPEFLTYFQNEAQLEKSRLLSDRFSAERPKGSFSTLEIQRTEQGDSAMYLCASSFGTGGYYEQYFGPGTRLTVT.

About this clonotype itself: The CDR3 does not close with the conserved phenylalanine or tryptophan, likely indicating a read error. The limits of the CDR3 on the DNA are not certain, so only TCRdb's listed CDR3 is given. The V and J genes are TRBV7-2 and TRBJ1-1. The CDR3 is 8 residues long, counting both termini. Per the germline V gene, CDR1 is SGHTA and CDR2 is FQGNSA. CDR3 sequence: CASTSGRA.

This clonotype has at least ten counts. The CDR3: CASRSSGELFF. CDR3 bases: TGTGCCAGCAGGTCTTCCGGGGAGCTGTTTTTT. The rearrangement joins TRBV11-1 to TRBJ2-2; D is unresolved. Per germline, CDR1 SGHAT and CDR2 FQDESV (reference sequence). The CDR3 contains 11 residues. V was pared by 6 bases and J by 6 bases, with 5 bases between.

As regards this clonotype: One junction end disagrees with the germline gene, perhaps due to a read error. The CDR3 bases are TGTGCCATCGGTACCGGGTTCTACGTGCAGTACTTC. Translation: CAIGTGFYVQYF. The genes are TRBV10-3 and TRBJ2-7, with D unresolved. The CDR3 covers 12 residues. Per the germline V gene, CDR1 is ENHRY and CDR2 is SYGVKD.

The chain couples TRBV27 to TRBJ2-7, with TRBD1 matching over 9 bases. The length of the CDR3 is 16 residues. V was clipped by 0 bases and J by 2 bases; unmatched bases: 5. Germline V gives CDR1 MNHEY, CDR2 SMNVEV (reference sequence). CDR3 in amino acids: CASSLSRTGVAYEQYF. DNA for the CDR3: TGTGCCAGCAGTTTATCAAGGACAGGGGTTGCCTACGAGCAGTACTTC.

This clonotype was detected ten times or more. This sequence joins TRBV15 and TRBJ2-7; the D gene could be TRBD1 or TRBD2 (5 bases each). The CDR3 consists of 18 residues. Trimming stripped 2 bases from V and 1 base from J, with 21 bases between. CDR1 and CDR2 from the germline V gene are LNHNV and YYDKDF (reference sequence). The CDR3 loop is CATSRRLQPGPQSYEQYF. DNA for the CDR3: TGTGCCACCAGCAGACGCCTACAACCGGGACCCCAGTCCTACGAGCAGTACTTC.

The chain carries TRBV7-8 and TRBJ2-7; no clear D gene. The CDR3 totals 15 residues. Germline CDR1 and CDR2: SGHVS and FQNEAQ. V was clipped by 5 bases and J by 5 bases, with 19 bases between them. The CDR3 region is CASSVSAGLWDEQYF. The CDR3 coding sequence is TGTGCCAGCAGCGTCTCGGCCGGTCTATGGGACGAGCAGTACTTC.

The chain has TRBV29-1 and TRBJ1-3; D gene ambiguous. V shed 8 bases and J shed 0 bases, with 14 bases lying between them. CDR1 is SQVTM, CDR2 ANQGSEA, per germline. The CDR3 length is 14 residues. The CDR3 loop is CSSWLARSGNTIYF. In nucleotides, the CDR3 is TGCAGCAGTTGGTTGGCGCGCTCTGGAAACACCATATATTTT.